This record looks at one TCR beta chain sequence and its context. Antigen unknown. The sample belongs to a study of T cell responses to AZD1222 COVID-19 vaccine. Notes on the study in general: Donor demographics were predominantly white British with a female majority; clonal diversity may be underestimated.

With 5 bases removed from V and 0 bases from J, the gap between germline ends came to 11 bases. Germline CDR1 SGHAT, CDR2 FQNNGV. CDR3 length: 16 amino acids. Profiling relied on immunoSEQ multiplex PCR, and the TCRdb table lists in-frame clones only, not all of them. The sample includes around 140,000 clones, 90% seen only once; the top ten take approximately 1.6%. The starting material was peripheral blood, obtained on day 0 of AZD1222 vaccination. The chain has TRBV11-2 and TRBJ1-6; weak D call: TRBD1 (6 bases). The sequence derives from an adult in good health. CDR3 sequence reads: CASSGKDSSYNSPLHF. The CDR3 coding sequence is TGTGCCAGCAGCGGAAAGGACAGCTCCTATAATTCACCCCTCCACTTT. Filled out from reference TRBV11-2 and TRBJ1-6, the complete variable domain reads EAGVAQSPRYKIIEKRQSVAFWCNPISGHATLYWYQQILGQGPKLLIQFQNNGVVDDSQLPKDRFSAERLKGVDSTLKIQPAKLEDSAVYLCASSGKDSSYNSPLHFGNGTRLTVT.